Below are 32 T cell receptor beta chains sequenced from a single sample in a study of shared clonotypes between healthy human individuals. The protocol was immunoSEQ multiplex PCR, while the TCRdb copy is restricted to in-frame clones and leaves out a portion. The sample contains roughly 500,000 clones, approximately 80% of which appear only once. The material sequenced was PBMCs. These receptors were collected from a middle-aged woman in good health. Some clones in this sample may be carry-over from other donors' samples.

Comments on this clone: Mismatch with germline at one junction end may stem from a read error. The chain joins TRBV5-6 to TRBJ2-1, with no clear D. Germline V lookup: CDR1 SGHDT, CDR2 YYEEEE. This CDR3 is 13 amino acids long. In DNA form, the CDR3 reads TGTGCCAGCAGCTTTGAGGCCTATAATGAGCAGTTCTTC. Its translation is CASSFEAYNEQFF.

This clone was found a few times. This chain joins TRBV11-2 and TRBJ1-2, with TRBD1 matching 7 bases. Germline loops: CDR1 SGHAT, CDR2 FQNNGV. Trimming took 5 bases from V and 1 from J; bases not matched to a gene: 4. The CDR3 extends over 14 amino acids. The CDR3 DNA follows: TGTGCCAGCAGCCTGGACAGGAATAACTATGGCTACACCTTC. Translation: CASSLDRNNYGYTF.

J is TRBJ2-1 and V is TRBV30, with 8 bases matching TRBD2. The CDR3 loop spans 13 amino acids. Trimming at V came to 1 base and at J to 12 bases, leaving 8 bases not matched to a gene. Germline values: CDR1 GTSNPN, CDR2 SVGIG (reference sequence). In nucleotides, the CDR3 is TGTGCCTGGAGTGCCGGGGGGGGGACTAGGCAGTTCTTC. This gives the protein CAWSAGGGTRQFF.

This rearrangement joins TRBV28 to TRBJ2-5; D not certain. Germline V gene lookup returns CDR1 MDHEN and CDR2 SYDVKM. V lost 4 bases and J lost 6, with 12 bases in between. This CDR3 has 13 amino acids. The CDR3 DNA reads as TGTGCCAGCAGTTCTACCAGCTTGAAGACCCAGTACTTC. It translates to CASSSTSLKTQYF.

The chain joins TRBV7-8 to TRBJ2-1; 9 bases are shared with TRBD2. This CDR3 is built from 15 residues. Germline CDR1 is SGHVS and CDR2 is FQNEAQ. The junction had 6 bases not matched to a gene; V was cut back by 5 bases and J by 4 bases. CDR3 residues: CASSVQAGGYNEQFF. The CDR3 DNA reads TGTGCCAGCAGCGTGCAAGCGGGAGGATACAATGAGCAGTTCTTC.

The rearrangement links TRBV6-1 to TRBJ1-4; tentatively, D is TRBD1 (5 bases). CDR1 and CDR2 from the germline V gene are MNHNS and SASEGT. CDR3 size: 15 residues. V lost 2 bases and J 5 bases, leaving 12 bases between the germline ends. The CDR3 region has the DNA TGTGCCAGCAGTGAAATTCAGGGAGAAAATGAAAAACTGTTTTTT. Translated, it gives CASSEIQGENEKLFF.

V gene TRBV15 combines with J gene TRBJ2-7; D is perhaps TRBD1 (7 bases). CDR3 length equals 15 residues. Trimming left V 8 bases short and J 7 bases short, with 24 bases between. Germline V CDR1 and CDR2: LNHNV, YYDKDF (reference sequence). CDR3 in amino acids: CATRALEDRRGEQYF. The CDR3 region has the DNA TGTGCCACCCGAGCGCTTGAGGACAGGAGGGGGGAGCAGTACTTC.

This clone has just one count. Here the CDR3 DNA reads TGTGCCAGTAGCGAAAGGGGTGCTAGCGACGAGCAGTACTTC. Translation gives CASSERGASDEQYF. The V and J genes are TRBV19 and TRBJ2-7; tentative D call: TRBD2 (6 bases). Germline V CDR1 and CDR2: LNHDA, SQIVND (reference sequence). The CDR3 runs 14 residues. V lost 6 bases and J 5 bases, leaving 17 bases between the germline ends.

The chain carries TRBV5-1 and TRBJ1-4; D might be TRBD1 (5 bases). The CDR3 contains 14 residues. Germline assignment: CDR1 SGHRS and CDR2 YFSETQ. Between the trimmed V and J ends, which lost 4 bases and 5 bases, there was a span of 12 bases. CDR3 DNA: TGCGCCAGCAGCCAGGACACCTCAAATGAAAAACTGTTTTTT. Its translation is CASSQDTSNEKLFF. Variable domain in full (rest from reference TRBV5-1 and TRBJ1-4): KAGVTQTPRYLIKTRGQQVTLSCSPISGHRSVSWYQQTPGQGLQFLFEYFSETQRNKGNFPGRFSGRQFSNSRSEMNVSTLELGDSALYLCASSQDTSNEKLFFGSGTQLSVL.

The J gene is TRBJ2-2, the V gene TRBV5-1; 12 positions match TRBD1. V was pared by 4 bases and J by 9 bases, with 10 bases of the junction left unmatched. The CDR3 is 16 residues long. The germline gives CDR1 SGHRS, CDR2 YFSETQ. The CDR3, as DNA: TGCGCCAGCAGCCCAACCCCGGGACAGGGGGCGCGGGAGCTGTTTTTT. As protein: CASSPTPGQGARELFF.

As for this clone: A much larger clonotype is one base distant, so this may be a read error. Within the sample, other DNA sequences also encode this same CDR3. The genes are TRBV30 and TRBJ1-1; possibly TRBD1 for D (6 bases). The CDR3 is made up of 14 amino acids. The germline V gene encodes CDR1 GTSNPN and CDR2 SVGIG (reference sequence). CDR3 residues: CAWSVGLWDTEAFF. CDR3 nucleotides: TGTGCCTGGAGTGTCGGACTCTGGGACACCGAAGCTTTCTTT.

A word on this clone: This sample also contains other DNA sequences that code for the same CDR3. This chain links TRBV5-1 with TRBJ2-7, with 9 positions matching TRBD2. This CDR3 is built from 16 residues. Looked up from germline, CDR1 is SGHRS and CDR2 is YFSETQ. With 6 bases clipped from V and 5 bases from J, the junction kept 15 bases outside the gene matches. CDR3 sequence (DNA): TGCGCCAGCAAAACTTATCGCGGGAGGGGGGGCGACGAGCAGTACTTC. Translation: CASKTYRGRGGDEQYF.

J is TRBJ2-5 and V is TRBV29-1, with a weak D call TRBD2 (6 bases). The length of the CDR3 is 14 residues. Germline-derived CDR1 and CDR2 are SQVTM and ANQGSEA. The ends were cut back, 8 bases at V and 4 bases at J, with 20 bases in the middle. The CDR3 DNA reads as TGCAGCACACGGGACTCCCGGCGGTTAGAGACCCAGTACTTC. Translation: CSTRDSRRLETQYF.

The chain is built from TRBV7-2 and TRBJ2-7; TRBD1 aligns across 9 bases. Trimming at V came to 4 bases and at J to 6 bases, leaving 4 bases not matched to a gene. CDR1 and CDR2 from the germline V gene are SGHTA and FQGNSA. The CDR3 is made up of 13 amino acids. CDR3 nucleotide sequence: TGTGCCAGCAGCTCCGGGACAGGGTTCGAGCAGTACTTC. Encoded protein: CASSSGTGFEQYF.

In its sample, this clone was seen a few times. The chain couples TRBV27 to TRBJ2-7; either TRBD1 or TRBD2 may fit D (5 bases each). CDR1 is MNHEY, CDR2 SMNVEV, per germline (reference sequence). This CDR3 has 15 residues. V was cut by 4 bases and J by 3 bases, with 16 bases left in between. CDR3 protein: CASSSLGTEYYEQYF. The CDR3 DNA is TGTGCCAGCAGTTCCCTCGGGACGGAGTACTACGAGCAGTACTTC.

The genes are TRBV5-4 and TRBJ2-3, with TRBD2 matching 12 bases. V was clipped by 4 bases and J by 4 bases; unmatched bases: 13. Looked up from germline, CDR1 is SGHNT and CDR2 is YYREEE (reference sequence). The CDR3 has 18 residues. CDR3 region: CASSAGLSLAGGSDTQYF. The DNA for the CDR3 is TGTGCCAGCAGCGCGGGACTTTCACTAGCGGGAGGTTCAGATACGCAGTATTTT.

The J gene is TRBJ2-7, the V gene TRBV11-2; D might be TRBD2 (6 bases). Germline V gene lookup returns CDR1 SGHAT and CDR2 FQNNGV. This CDR3 is built from 15 residues. V lost 1 base and J lost 3, with 13 bases in between. The CDR3 spells CASSLGTNLFYEQYF. CDR3 nucleotide sequence: TGTGCCAGCAGCTTAGGGACTAATCTTTTCTACGAGCAGTACTTC.

This rearrangement joins TRBV4-1 to TRBJ1-1; D is perhaps TRBD1 (6 bases). The ends were cut back, 4 bases at V and 5 bases at J, with 11 bases in the middle. The CDR3 is 13 residues long. CDR1 is MGHRA and CDR2 is YSYEKL in the germline V gene. The CDR3 spells CASSRITGTEAFF. In nucleotides, the CDR3 is TGCGCCAGCAGCCGGATTACAGGGACTGAAGCTTTCTTT.

The V and J genes are TRBV6-4 and TRBJ2-6; the D is unclear. This CDR3 has 14 residues. The germline CDR1 and CDR2 sequences are MRHNA and SNTAGT. Deletions cut 3 bases from V and 2 bases from J, with 5 bases between. CDR3 bases: TGTGCCAGCAGTGAGACGCCTGGGGCCAACGTCCTGACTTTC. It codes for CASSETPGANVLTF.

The chain couples TRBV27 to TRBJ2-2; TRBD1 matches 7 bases. The V segment lost 6 bases and the J segment 0 bases; nucleotides outside the gene matches: 4. The length of the CDR3 is 15 residues. The germline V gene has CDR1 MNHEY and CDR2 SMNVEV (reference sequence). The CDR3, as DNA: TGTGCCAGCAGCCTTGGGACAGCGAACACCGGGGAGCTGTTTTTT. Encoded protein: CASSLGTANTGELFF.

The chain has TRBV6-6 and TRBJ1-4, with 9 bases lining up with TRBD1. Unmatched junction bases numbered 6, after V lost 5 bases and J lost 8 bases. The CDR3 consists of 14 residues. Per germline, CDR1 MNHNY and CDR2 SVGAGI (reference sequence). The CDR3 sequence: CASSPGQGREKLFF. The CDR3 DNA follows: TGTGCCAGCAGTCCGGGACAGGGTAGGGAAAAACTGTTTTTT.

The chain employs TRBV28 and TRBJ2-7, with 14 nucleotides matching TRBD2. The junction had 9 bases not matched to a gene; V was cut back by 5 bases and J by 6 bases. This CDR3 spans 16 amino acids. CDR1 and CDR2 (germline): MDHEN, SYDVKM. CDR3 coding DNA: TGTGCCAGCAGTCCGCCCGGGACTAGCGGGAGTCGCGAGCAGTACTTC. It encodes CASSPPGTSGSREQYF.

This clone occurred once. The gene calls are TRBV6-6 and TRBJ2-4; 10 bases fit TRBD2. Germline assignment: CDR1 MNHNY and CDR2 SVGAGI (reference sequence). The V gene end was trimmed by 4 bases and the J gene end by 6 bases; junction bases not matched to a gene: 6. CDR3 length: 15 amino acids. The CDR3 sequence: CASSFLAGEGNIQYF. CDR3 DNA sequence: TGTGCCAGCAGTTTCCTAGCGGGAGAAGGAAACATTCAGTACTTC.

CDR3 sequence: CASSRRQGSYEQYF. CDR3 in DNA: TGTGCCAGCAGCCGTAGACAGGGATCCTACGAGCAGTACTTC. This chain links TRBV7-9 with TRBJ2-7; 7 bases are a match to TRBD1. The V gene's germline CDR1 is SEHNR and CDR2 FQNEAQ (reference sequence). Trimming at V came to 5 bases and at J to 1 base, leaving 5 bases not matched to a gene. CDR3 size: 14 residues.

The chain links TRBV15 to TRBJ2-1; no clear D gene. Germline V CDR1 and CDR2: LNHNV, YYDKDF (reference sequence). The CDR3 is 17 residues long. V was trimmed by 0 bases and J by 6 bases, leaving 18 bases between them. The CDR3 nucleotides are TGTGCCACCAGCAGAGATCTCTTATCGTCCCAAACCAATGAGCAGTTCTTC. Translated, it gives CATSRDLLSSQTNEQFF.

J is TRBJ1-5 and V is TRBV28; D call uncertain. The V gene's germline CDR1 is MDHEN and CDR2 SYDVKM. The V end lost 4 bases, the J end lost 4 bases, and 14 bases lay between the germline ends. The CDR3 has 15 residues. Here the CDR3 DNA reads TGTGCCAGCAGTTATCCCCCGCAGCCTAATCAGCCCCAGCATTTT. This translates into CASSYPPQPNQPQHF. The whole variable domain, filled in from reference TRBV28 and TRBJ1-5, reads DVKVTQSSRYLVKRTGEKVFLECVQDMDHENMFWYRQDPGLGLRLIYFSYDVKMKEKGDIPEGYSVSREKKERFSLILESASTNQTSMYLCASSYPPQPNQPQHFGDGTRLSIL.

The V gene is TRBV29-1, the J gene TRBJ2-1, with D perhaps TRBD1 (6 bases). V was clipped by 6 bases and J by 3 bases, with 18 bases between them. The CDR3 loop spans 15 amino acids. Germline V lookup: CDR1 SQVTM, CDR2 ANQGSEA. CDR3 region: CSVLLRRGGYNEQFF. The CDR3 DNA is TGCAGCGTGCTGCTCCGCAGGGGCGGCTACAATGAGCAGTTCTTC.

The rearrangement joins TRBV7-3 to TRBJ2-7; 11 positions agree with TRBD1. Trimming took 5 bases from V and 3 from J; bases not matched to a gene: 6. Germline V lookup: CDR1 SGHTA, CDR2 FQGTGA. CDR3 length equals 15 residues. The CDR3 reads CASSPTGTGGYEQYF. As DNA, the CDR3 is TGTGCCAGCAGCCCGACCGGGACAGGGGGCTACGAGCAGTACTTC.

This chain joins TRBV7-9 and TRBJ1-5, with D unclear. V dropped 5 bases and J dropped 4 bases, with 15 bases sitting between them. Germline values: CDR1 SEHNR, CDR2 FQNEAQ (reference sequence). The CDR3 contains 15 residues. DNA for the CDR3: TGTGCCAGCAGCAGCGGAGTTGGGCTGAATCAGCCCCAGCATTTT. This encodes CASSSGVGLNQPQHF.

This clone was found once. The V and J genes are TRBV5-1 and TRBJ1-4; D is ambiguous. This CDR3 spans 14 amino acids. Germline-derived CDR1 and CDR2 are SGHRS and YFSETQ. Trimming pared 1 base from V and 5 bases from J, leaving 9 bases between. CDR3 loop: CASSLLSANEKLFF. CDR3 bases: TGCGCCAGCAGCTTGCTCAGCGCGAATGAAAAACTGTTTTTT.

To note about this clone: At the DNA level, this CDR3 is encoded by other sequences in the same sample as well. CDR3 in DNA: TGCAGCGTAGGGGACAGGGGACCCTACGAGCAGTACTTC. It codes for CSVGDRGPYEQYF. This chain uses TRBV29-1 with TRBJ2-7, with 10 bases aligning to TRBD1. Per the germline V gene, CDR1 is SQVTM and CDR2 is ANQGSEA. This CDR3 region has 13 residues. J gave up 2 bases and V 6 bases, and 4 bases lay outside the gene matches.

V is TRBV6-5 and J is TRBJ1-2, with D uncertain. This CDR3 is built from 14 residues. V was trimmed by 2 bases and J by 3 bases, leaving 10 bases between them. Germline V gene lookup returns CDR1 MNHEY and CDR2 SVGAGI. The CDR3 is CASSYGAGHYGYTF. CDR3 in DNA: TGTGCCAGCAGTTACGGTGCAGGCCACTATGGCTACACCTTC.